These 16 T cell receptor beta chains share one sample of origin, sequenced in a study of blood T cell repertoires in COVID-19. Method: immunoSEQ multiplex PCR; TCRdb's copy keeps in-frame clones and lacks some. This sample has approximately 230,000 clones, with under 90% found just once. Sequencing input: PBMCs or T cells enriched from blood (not recorded which). The origin of the receptors is a man in his late teens or twenties who had recovered from COVID-19.

J is TRBJ1-1 and V is TRBV5-1, with 9 nucleotides matching TRBD1. CDR3 size: 15 residues. Germline values: CDR1 SGHRS, CDR2 YFSETQ. J gave up 1 base and V 5 bases, and 6 bases lay outside the gene matches. CDR3 amino acids: CASRPQTGGNTEAFF. CDR3 coding DNA: TGCGCCAGCAGGCCACAGACAGGGGGGAACACTGAAGCTTTCTTT.

V gene TRBV6-5 combines with J gene TRBJ2-7; 12 bases are a match to TRBD2. The germline CDR1 and CDR2 sequences are MNHEY and SVGAGI. Losses at the gene ends were 2 bases for V and 8 bases for J; bases not matched to a gene: 7. This CDR3 contains 15 residues. This CDR3 reads CASSYPGTSGGKQYF. The CDR3 DNA follows: TGTGCCAGCAGTTACCCCGGAACTAGCGGGGGGAAGCAGTACTTC.

The chain links TRBV5-8 to TRBJ1-5, with D unclear. CDR3 length equals 13 residues. Per the germline V gene, CDR1 is SGHTS and CDR2 is YDEGEE. V shed 0 bases and J shed 5 bases, with 6 bases lying between them. This CDR3 reads CASSLERDQPQHF. DNA of the CDR3: TGTGCCAGCAGCTTGGAGAGGGATCAGCCCCAGCATTTT.

The rearrangement joins TRBV6-5 to TRBJ1-5, with TRBD1 identical over 7 bases. The CDR3 extends over 14 amino acids. CDR1 is MNHEY, CDR2 SVGAGI, per germline. The V gene end was trimmed by 5 bases and the J gene end by 2 bases; junction bases not matched to a gene: 3. The CDR3 nucleotides are TGTGCCAGCAGTCTAACAGGGGGCAATCAGCCCCAGCATTTT. This gives the protein CASSLTGGNQPQHF.

This chain connects TRBV5-8 to TRBJ2-7; D not resolved. Germline CDR1 is SGHTS and CDR2 is YDEGEE. The CDR3 has 15 amino acids. Trimming took off 2 bases at V and 3 bases at J, with 15 bases between the two ends. CDR3 DNA sequence: TGTGCCAGCAGCTTCAGGAATCCGCCTCTCTACGAGCAGTACTTC. Protein product: CASSFRNPPLYEQYF.

This clone was seen just once. The J gene is TRBJ2-3, the V gene TRBV5-1; TRBD1 might be the D (5 bases). Per the germline V gene, CDR1 is SGHRS and CDR2 is YFSETQ. The length of the CDR3 is 16 residues. The germline V and J ends were trimmed by 4 bases and 6 bases, with 21 bases remaining between them. The CDR3: CASSTLVDTPGDTQYF. The DNA for the CDR3 is TGCGCCAGCAGCACCCTCGTTGACACCCCAGGGGATACGCAGTATTTT.

The chain employs TRBV7-2 and TRBJ2-7; D possibly corresponds to TRBD1 (5 bases). Trimming removed 2 bases at V and 1 base at J, with 18 bases between. The CDR3 is 17 amino acids. In germline, CDR1 is SGHTA, CDR2 FQGNSA. The CDR3 reads CASSLSHYVRESYEQYF. The CDR3 DNA follows: TGTGCCAGCAGCTTATCCCATTATGTCAGGGAATCCTACGAGCAGTACTTC.

This clone is a singleton in its sample. Other DNA sequences in this specimen translate into the identical CDR3. V gene TRBV5-1 combines with J gene TRBJ2-2; D ambiguous. Germline loops: CDR1 SGHRS, CDR2 YFSETQ. V dropped 2 bases and J dropped 1 base, with 6 bases sitting between them. The CDR3 sequence is 14 residues long. CDR3 sequence: CASSLTGNTGELFF. The CDR3 DNA is TGCGCCAGCAGCTTAACGGGGAACACCGGGGAGCTGTTTTTT.

The chain recombines TRBV7-8 with TRBJ2-1; 8 bases agree with TRBD2. Germline CDR1 is SGHVS and CDR2 is FQNEAQ. The V segment lost 6 bases and the J segment 1 base; nucleotides outside the gene matches: 5. The CDR3 consists of 15 residues. Written as DNA, the CDR3 is TGTGCCAGCAGTATTTCTAGCGGGTCCTACAATGAGCAGTTCTTC. Protein: CASSISSGSYNEQFF.

This clone was seen only a few times. The V call is TRBV5-1, the J call TRBJ2-1; no clear D. With 4 bases removed from V and 9 bases from J, the gap between germline ends came to 14 bases. From germline, CDR1 is SGHRS and CDR2 YFSETQ. This CDR3 region has 13 residues. CDR3: CASSDQALGEQFF. The CDR3, as DNA: TGCGCCAGCAGCGACCAGGCCCTGGGTGAGCAGTTCTTC.

The chain uses TRBV6-5 and TRBJ1-3; maybe TRBD1 (5 bases). Germline CDR1 reads MNHEY; CDR2 reads SVGAGI. This CDR3 is built from 16 residues. Between the trimmed V and J ends, which lost 0 bases and 2 bases, there was a span of 11 bases. CDR3 DNA: TGTGCCAGCAGTTACTCGGGGGGTGAGACTGGAAACACCATATATTTT. Translation: CASSYSGGETGNTIYF.

The CDR3 DNA follows: TGTGCCAGCAGCCAAGCCAGGGGTGAAAAACTGTTTTTT. It specifies CASSQARGEKLFF. The chain has TRBV3-1 (or the pseudogene TRBV3-2) and TRBJ1-4; a possible D gene is TRBD1 (6 bases). CDR1 and CDR2 (germline): LGHDT, YNNKEL (reference sequence). Trimming stripped 1 base from V and 7 bases from J, with 7 bases between. The CDR3 has 13 amino acids.

This chain connects TRBV10-2 to TRBJ2-7, with TRBD2 matching 7 bases. Germline V gives CDR1 WSHSY, CDR2 SAAADI. With 7 bases clipped from V and 2 bases from J, the junction kept 17 bases outside the gene matches. The CDR3 length is 17 residues. The CDR3 spells CASNNSPSGTNPYEQYF. CDR3 DNA: TGCGCCAGCAACAACTCCCCTAGCGGAACAAACCCCTACGAGCAGTACTTC.

CDR3 bases: TGTGCCACCAGTGATTTGCCTAGCGAGGGGCAGAGCTCCTACAATGAGCAGTTCTTC. It is translated as CATSDLPSEGQSSYNEQFF. This chain links TRBV24-1 with TRBJ2-1; TRBD2 is a possible D gene (6 bases). Per germline, CDR1 KGHDR and CDR2 SFDVKD. The CDR3 is 19 amino acids. The V and J ends lost 0 bases and 0 bases respectively, with 17 bases between them.

This clone has just one count. This sequence joins TRBV5-1 and TRBJ2-5; 10 positions match TRBD1. The CDR3 has 14 amino acids. CDR1 is SGHRS and CDR2 is YFSETQ in the germline V gene. V shed 4 bases and J 5 bases; nucleotides not matched to a gene: 5. The CDR3 sequence is CASSTGTGEETQYF. CDR3 bases: TGCGCCAGCAGCACCGGGACAGGGGAGGAGACCCAGTACTTC.

V gene TRBV19 combines with J gene TRBJ1-3; D is possibly TRBD1 (5 bases). CDR1 is LNHDA, CDR2 SQIVND, per germline (reference sequence). The CDR3 is 12 amino acids. V was trimmed by 6 bases and J by 9 bases, leaving 12 bases between them. The CDR3 is CASSQGRATIYF. CDR3 DNA: TGTGCCAGTAGCCAGGGTCGGGCCACCATATATTTT.